This T cell receptor beta chain was sequenced during a study of T cell repertoires in cytomegalovirus infection. Study summary: An indication of both CMV infection and matching HLA type came from public TCR beta signatures. The study's findings and limits: Clonotypes of TCR beta that were HLA-C-restricted and CMV-specific dominated the ex vivo response. Cumulative frequency (of public TCR beta family members) identified carriers of CMV plus the relevant HLA.

The sample holds many counts of this clonotype. The antigen is undetermined. TCRdb passed the reads through MiXCR, listing each CDR3 protein once. The sample has roughly 100,000 distinct CDR3 sequences, 16% seen once. V lost 6 bases, J lost 3 bases, and 3 bases stayed unmatched. Looked up from germline, CDR1 is SNHLY and CDR2 is FYNNEI. The CDR3 has 14 residues. The sample taken for sequencing was PBMCs. The receptor was isolated from a human donor in good health (CMV status not recorded). Some clones in this sample may be carry-over from other donors' samples. The chain links TRBV2 to TRBJ2-2; 8 bases align to TRBD1. CDR3 DNA: TGTGCCAGCAGGGGACAGGTCGACACCGGGGAGCTGTTTTTT. Encoded protein: CASRGQVDTGELFF.